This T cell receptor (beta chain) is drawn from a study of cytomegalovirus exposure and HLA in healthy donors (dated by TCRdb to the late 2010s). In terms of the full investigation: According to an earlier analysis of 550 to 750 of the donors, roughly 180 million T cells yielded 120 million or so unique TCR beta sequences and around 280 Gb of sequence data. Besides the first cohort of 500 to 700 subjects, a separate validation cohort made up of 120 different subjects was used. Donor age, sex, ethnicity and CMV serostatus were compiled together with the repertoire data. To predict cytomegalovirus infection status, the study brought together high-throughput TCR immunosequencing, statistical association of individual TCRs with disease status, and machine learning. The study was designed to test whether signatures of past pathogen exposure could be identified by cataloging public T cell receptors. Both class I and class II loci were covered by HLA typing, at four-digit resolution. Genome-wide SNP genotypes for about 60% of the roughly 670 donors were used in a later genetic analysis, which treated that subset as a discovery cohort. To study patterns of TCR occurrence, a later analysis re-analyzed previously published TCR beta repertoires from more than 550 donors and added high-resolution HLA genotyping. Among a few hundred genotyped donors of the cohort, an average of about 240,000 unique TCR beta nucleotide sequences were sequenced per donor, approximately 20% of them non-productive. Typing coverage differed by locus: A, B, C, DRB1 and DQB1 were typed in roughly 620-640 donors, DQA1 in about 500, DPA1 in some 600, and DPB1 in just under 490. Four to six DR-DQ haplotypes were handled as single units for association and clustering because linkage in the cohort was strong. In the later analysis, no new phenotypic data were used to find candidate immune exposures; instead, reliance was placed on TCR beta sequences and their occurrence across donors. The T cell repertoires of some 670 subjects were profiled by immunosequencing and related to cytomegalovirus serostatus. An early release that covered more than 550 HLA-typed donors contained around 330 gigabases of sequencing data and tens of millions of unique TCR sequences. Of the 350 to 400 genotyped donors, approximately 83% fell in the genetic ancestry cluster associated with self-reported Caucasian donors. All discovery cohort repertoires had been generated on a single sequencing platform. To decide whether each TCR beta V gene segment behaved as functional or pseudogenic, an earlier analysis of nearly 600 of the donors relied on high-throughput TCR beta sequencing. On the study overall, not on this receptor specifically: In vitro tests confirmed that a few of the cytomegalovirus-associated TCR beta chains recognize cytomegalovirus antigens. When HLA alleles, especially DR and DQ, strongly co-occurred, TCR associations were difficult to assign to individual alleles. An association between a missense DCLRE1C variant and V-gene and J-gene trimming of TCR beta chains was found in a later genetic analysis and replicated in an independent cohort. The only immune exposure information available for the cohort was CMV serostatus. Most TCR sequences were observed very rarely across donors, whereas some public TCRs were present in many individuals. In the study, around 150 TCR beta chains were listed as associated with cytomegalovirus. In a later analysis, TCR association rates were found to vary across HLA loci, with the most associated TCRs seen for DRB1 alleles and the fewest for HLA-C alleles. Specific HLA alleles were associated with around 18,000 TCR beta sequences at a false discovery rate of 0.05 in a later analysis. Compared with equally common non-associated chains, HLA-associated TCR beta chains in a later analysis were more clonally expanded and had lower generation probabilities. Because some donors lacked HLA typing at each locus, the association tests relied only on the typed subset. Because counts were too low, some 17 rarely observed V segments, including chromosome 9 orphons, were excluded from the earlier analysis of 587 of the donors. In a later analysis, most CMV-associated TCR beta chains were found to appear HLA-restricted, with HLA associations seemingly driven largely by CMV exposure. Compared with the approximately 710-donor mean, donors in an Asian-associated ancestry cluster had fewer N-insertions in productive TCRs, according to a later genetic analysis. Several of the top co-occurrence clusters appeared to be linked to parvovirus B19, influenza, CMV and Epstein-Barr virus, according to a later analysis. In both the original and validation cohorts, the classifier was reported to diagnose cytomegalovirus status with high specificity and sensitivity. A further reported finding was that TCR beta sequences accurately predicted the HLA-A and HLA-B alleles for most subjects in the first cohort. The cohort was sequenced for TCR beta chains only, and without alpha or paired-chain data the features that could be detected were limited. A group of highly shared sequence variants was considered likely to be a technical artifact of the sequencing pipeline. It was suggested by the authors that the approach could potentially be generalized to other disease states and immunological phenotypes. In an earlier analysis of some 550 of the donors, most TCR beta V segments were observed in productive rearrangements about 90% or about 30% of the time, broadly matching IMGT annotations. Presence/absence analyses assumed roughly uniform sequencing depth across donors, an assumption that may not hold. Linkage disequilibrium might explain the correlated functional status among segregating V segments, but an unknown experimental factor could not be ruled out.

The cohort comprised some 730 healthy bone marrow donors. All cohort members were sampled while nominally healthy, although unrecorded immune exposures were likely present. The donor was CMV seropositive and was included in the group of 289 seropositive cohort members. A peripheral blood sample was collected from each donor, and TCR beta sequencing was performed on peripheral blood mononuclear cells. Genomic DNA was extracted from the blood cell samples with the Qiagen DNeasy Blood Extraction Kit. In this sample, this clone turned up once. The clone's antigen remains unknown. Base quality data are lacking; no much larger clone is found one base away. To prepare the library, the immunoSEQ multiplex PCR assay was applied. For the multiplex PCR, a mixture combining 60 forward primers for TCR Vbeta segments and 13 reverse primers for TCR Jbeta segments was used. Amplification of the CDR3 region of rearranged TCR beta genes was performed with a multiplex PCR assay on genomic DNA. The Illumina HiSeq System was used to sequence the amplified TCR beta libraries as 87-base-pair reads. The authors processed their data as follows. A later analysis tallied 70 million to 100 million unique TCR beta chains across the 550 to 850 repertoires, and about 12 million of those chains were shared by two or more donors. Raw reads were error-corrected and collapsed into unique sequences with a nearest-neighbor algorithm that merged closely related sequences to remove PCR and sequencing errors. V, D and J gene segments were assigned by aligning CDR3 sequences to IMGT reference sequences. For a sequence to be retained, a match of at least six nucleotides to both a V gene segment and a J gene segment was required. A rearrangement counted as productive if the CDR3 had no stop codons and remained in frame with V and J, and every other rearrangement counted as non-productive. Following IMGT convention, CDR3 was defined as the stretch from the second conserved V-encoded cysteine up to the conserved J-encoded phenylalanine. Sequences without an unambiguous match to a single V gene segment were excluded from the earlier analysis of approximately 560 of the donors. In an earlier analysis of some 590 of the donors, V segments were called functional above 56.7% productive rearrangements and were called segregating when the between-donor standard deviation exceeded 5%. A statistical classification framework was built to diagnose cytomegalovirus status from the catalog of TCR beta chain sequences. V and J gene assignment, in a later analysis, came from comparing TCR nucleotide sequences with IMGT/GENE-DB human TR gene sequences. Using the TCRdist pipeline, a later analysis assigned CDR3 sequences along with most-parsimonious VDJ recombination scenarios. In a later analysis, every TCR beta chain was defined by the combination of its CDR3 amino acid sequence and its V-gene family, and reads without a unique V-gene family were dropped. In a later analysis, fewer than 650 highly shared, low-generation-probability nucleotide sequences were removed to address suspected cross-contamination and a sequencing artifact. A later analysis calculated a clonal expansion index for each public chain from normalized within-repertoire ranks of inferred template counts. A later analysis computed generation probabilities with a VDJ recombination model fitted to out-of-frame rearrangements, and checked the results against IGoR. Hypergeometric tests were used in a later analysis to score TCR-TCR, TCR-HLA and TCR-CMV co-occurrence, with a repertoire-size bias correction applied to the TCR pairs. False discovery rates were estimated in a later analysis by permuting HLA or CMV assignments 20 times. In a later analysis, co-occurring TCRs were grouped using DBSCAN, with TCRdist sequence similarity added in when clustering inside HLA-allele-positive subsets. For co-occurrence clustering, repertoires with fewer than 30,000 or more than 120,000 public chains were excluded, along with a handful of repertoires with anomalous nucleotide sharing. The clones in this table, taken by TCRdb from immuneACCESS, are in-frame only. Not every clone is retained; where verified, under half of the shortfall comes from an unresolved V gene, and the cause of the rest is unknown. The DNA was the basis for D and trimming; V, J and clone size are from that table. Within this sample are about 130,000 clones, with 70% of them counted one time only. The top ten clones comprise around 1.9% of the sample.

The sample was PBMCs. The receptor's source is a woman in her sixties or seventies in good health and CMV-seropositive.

The CDR3 region has the sequence CAISRQGAGEAFF. The DNA sequence follows: TGTGCCATCAGTCGACAGGGGGCAGGGGAAGCTTTCTTT. Recombination joined TRBV10-3 with TRBJ1-1; 10 middle bases align to TRBD1. As encoded in the germline V gene, CDR1 is ENHRY while CDR2 is SYGVKD. The CDR3, from cysteine to phenylalanine, totals 13 residues. Just CDR3 DNA is preserved here, 39 bases in frame from base 1. V lost 5 bases and J lost 8 bases, and the count of bases not matched to a germline gene is 5.